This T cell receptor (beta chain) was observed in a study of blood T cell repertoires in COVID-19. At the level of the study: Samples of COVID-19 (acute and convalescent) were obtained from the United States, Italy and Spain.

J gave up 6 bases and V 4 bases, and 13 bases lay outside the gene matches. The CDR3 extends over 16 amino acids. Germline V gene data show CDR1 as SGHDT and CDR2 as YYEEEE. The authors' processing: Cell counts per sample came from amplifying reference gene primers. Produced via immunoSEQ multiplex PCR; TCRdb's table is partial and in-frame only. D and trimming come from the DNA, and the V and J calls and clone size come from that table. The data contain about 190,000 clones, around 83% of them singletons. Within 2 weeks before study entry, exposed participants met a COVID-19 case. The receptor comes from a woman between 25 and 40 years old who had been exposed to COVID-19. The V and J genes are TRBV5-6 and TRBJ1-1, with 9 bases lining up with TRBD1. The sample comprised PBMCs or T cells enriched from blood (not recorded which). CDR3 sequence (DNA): TGTGCCAGCAGCAAGTTTGGGACAGGGAAGAGTCCTGAAGCTTTCTTT. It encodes CASSKFGTGKSPEAFF.